This entry concerns a single T cell receptor (beta chain). This sample was included in a study of control samples from healthy donors and cancer patients. Losses at the gene ends were 0 bases for V and 0 bases for J; bases not matched to a gene: 5. The CDR3 is 16 amino acids. Germline CDR1 reads SGHDT; CDR2 reads YYEEEE. Assay: immunoSEQ multiplex PCR; the TCRdb copy retains only in-frame clones and omits some. The sample lists roughly 130,000 clones, more than 85% seen once, with approximately 9% in the top ten. The receptor was isolated from a man aged 18 to 29 in good health. The chain combines TRBV5-6 with TRBJ1-1; 7 bases map to TRBD1. The material sequenced was blood. CDR3 DNA: TGTGCCAGCAGCTTGGAGGGGGCCCTGATGAACACTGAAGCTTTCTTT. Amino acids: CASSLEGALMNTEAFF.